This T cell receptor beta chain was captured by sequencing in a study of cytomegalovirus exposure and HLA in healthy donors. The primer mix had 60 Vbeta and 13 Jbeta primers. Only in-frame clones appear in the TCRdb table, and some are missing; sequencing was by immunoSEQ multiplex PCR. This sample has around 120,000 clones; 75% occur once, and the top ten carry about 1.6%. The trim removed 10 bases at V and 2 bases at J, leaving 10 bases unmatched. CDR3 length equals 16 residues. CDR1 and CDR2 from the germline V gene are SGHRS and YFSETQ. The clonotype comes from a young woman in good health and CMV-seronegative. The V call is TRBV5-1, the J call TRBJ2-3, with 13 bases identical to TRBD2. The sample consisted of PBMCs. The CDR3, as DNA: TGCGCCTGCAATCCGGGACTAGCGGGACCCACAGATACGCAGTATTTT. This sequence encodes CACNPGLAGPTDTQYF.